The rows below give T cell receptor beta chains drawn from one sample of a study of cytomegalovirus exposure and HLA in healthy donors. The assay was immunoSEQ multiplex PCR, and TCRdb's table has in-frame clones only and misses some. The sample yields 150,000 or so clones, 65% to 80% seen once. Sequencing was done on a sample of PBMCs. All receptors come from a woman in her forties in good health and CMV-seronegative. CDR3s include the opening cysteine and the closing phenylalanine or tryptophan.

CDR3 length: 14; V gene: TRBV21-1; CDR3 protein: CASSKRDRGSGYTF
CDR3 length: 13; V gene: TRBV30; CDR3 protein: CAWRKQGKETQYF
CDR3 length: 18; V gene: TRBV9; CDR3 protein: CASSVLPGGTSLTHEQFF
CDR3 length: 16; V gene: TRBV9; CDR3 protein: CASSPEGGAAVETQYF
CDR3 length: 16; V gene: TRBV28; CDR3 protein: CASSLGGGRGAYEQYF
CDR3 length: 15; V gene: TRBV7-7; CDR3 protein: CASSFREASYNEQFF
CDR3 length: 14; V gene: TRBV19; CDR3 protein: CASSPTGGHQPQHF
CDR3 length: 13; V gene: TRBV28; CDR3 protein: CASSLFGNEKLFF
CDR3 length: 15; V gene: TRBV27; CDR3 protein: CASSPVTGRSYEQYF
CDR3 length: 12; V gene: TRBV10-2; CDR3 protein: CASNTGDQPQHF
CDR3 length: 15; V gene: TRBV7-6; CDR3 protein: CASSFSGRAVDEQYF
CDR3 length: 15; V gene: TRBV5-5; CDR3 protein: CASSGGQGGGSPLHF
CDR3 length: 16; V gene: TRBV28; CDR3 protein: CASSLRGGGMNTEAFF
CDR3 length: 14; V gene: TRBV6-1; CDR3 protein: CASSAPGQGAKQYF
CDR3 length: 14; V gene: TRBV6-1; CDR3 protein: CASTLSLRGPEAFF
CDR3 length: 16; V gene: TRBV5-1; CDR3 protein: CASSSSGTSMTDTQYF
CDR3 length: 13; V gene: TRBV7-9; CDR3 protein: CASSTTGDLGYTF
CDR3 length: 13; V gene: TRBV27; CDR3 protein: CASSLGRGVGYTF
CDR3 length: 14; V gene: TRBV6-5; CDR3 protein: CASSYGSPNEKLFF
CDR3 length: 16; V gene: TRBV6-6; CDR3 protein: CASSYSERESSYEQYF
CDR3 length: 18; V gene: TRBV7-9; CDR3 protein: CASSHTPGLPISTDTQYF
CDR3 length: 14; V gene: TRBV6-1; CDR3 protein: CASSPSGPNNEQFF
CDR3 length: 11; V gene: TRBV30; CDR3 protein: CAGQEEETQYF
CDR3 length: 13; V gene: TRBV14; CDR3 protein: CASSQVGQEKLFF
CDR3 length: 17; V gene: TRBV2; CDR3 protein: CASSTPGTSGGQETQYF
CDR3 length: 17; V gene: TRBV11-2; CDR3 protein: CASSFMGLADPTDTQYF
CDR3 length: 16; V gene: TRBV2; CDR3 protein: CASSDWGGPPSYEQYF
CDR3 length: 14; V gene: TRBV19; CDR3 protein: CASSISLRGTEAFF
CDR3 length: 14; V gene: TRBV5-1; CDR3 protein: CASSPAGQRETQYF
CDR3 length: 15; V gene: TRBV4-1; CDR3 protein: CASSLPRQGSETQYF
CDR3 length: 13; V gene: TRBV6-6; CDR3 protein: CASTTGDVSPLHF
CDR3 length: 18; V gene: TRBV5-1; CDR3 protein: CASSLASSAAIDSYEQYF
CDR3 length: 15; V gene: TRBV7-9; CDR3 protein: CASTISGGPSYGYTF
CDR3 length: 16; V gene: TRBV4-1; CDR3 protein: CASSHPGRTGLETQYF
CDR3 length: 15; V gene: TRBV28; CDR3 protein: CASTLTSDRNNEQFF
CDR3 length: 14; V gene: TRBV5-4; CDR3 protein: CASSFETVRYGYTF
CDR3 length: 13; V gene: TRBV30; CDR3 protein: CAWTGERGQPQHF
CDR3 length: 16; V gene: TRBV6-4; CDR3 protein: CASSLSPGQGLYGYTF
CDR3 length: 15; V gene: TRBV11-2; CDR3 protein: CASSPGAGSGRGYTF
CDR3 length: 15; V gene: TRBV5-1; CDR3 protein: CASSSRGLSTDTQYF
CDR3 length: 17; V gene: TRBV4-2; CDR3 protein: CASSQGTSGGTQETQYF
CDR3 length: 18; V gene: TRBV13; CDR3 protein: CASSPGTGTGSYNSPLHF
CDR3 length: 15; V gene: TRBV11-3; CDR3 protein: CASRPKNSVAGELFF
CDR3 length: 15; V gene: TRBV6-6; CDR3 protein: CASSYPQRGTDTQYF
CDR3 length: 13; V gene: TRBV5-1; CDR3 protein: CASSRGQSNEQYF
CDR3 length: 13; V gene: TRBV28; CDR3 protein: CASSFEENYEQYF
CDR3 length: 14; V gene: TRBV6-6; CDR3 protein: CASSYSAGAYGYTF
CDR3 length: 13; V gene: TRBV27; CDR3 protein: CASLGLANHEQYF
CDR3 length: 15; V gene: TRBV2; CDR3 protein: CASDSFWPSGDTIYF